The 28 T cell receptor beta chains below were found in one sample sequenced in a study of cytomegalovirus exposure and HLA in healthy donors. Using immunoSEQ multiplex PCR, the repertoire was profiled, and TCRdb retains in-frame clones only, with some absent. Found here are 66,000 or so clones, approximately 97% of them singletons; the top ten hold around 1.5%. Sequencing was done on a sample of PBMCs. Every receptor here comes from a woman under 30 in good health and CMV-seropositive.

The chain recombines TRBV7-9 with TRBJ2-5; the match to TRBD1 covers 12 bases. The V and J ends lost 1 base and 5 bases, in that order; junction bases with no gene match: 8. The germline CDR1 and CDR2 sequences are SEHNR and FQNEAQ (reference sequence). The CDR3 spans 17 residues. CDR3 sequence reads: CASSLGFRDRGPETQYF. DNA of the CDR3: TGTGCCAGCAGCTTAGGATTCCGGGACAGGGGGCCCGAGACCCAGTACTTC.

The chain couples TRBV5-4 to TRBJ1-1; tentatively, D is TRBD1 (6 bases). Trimming cost V 0 bases and J 0 bases, with 15 bases left between them. Germline CDR1 is SGHNT and CDR2 is YYREEE (reference sequence). The CDR3 sequence is 17 residues long. CDR3 loop: CASSLERGGPMNTEAFF. DNA for the CDR3: TGTGCCAGCAGCTTGGAACGGGGGGGCCCGATGAACACTGAAGCTTTCTTT.

This chain joins TRBV5-6 and TRBJ1-2, with D possibly TRBD1 on 5 matching bases. The CDR3 runs to 13 residues. Germline values: CDR1 SGHDT, CDR2 YYEEEE. Trimming took 4 bases from V and 4 from J, leaving 11 bases between them. CDR3 loop: CASSPRTIYGYTF. CDR3 coding DNA: TGTGCCAGCAGCCCTCGGACAATCTATGGCTACACCTTC.

Here the CDR3 DNA reads TGTGCCAGTAGTTCCCCCGGGACATCTTTAAACTATGGCTACACCTTC. This translates into CASSSPGTSLNYGYTF. The chain couples TRBV19 to TRBJ1-2; maybe TRBD1 (6 bases). This CDR3 is built from 16 residues. CDR1 is LNHDA, CDR2 SQIVND, per germline (reference sequence). The germline V and J ends were trimmed by 5 bases and 2 bases, with 18 bases remaining between them.

V usage is TRBV2 and J usage is TRBJ2-4, with D tentatively TRBD1 (5 bases). From germline, CDR1 is SNHLY and CDR2 FYNNEI. CDR3 length: 14 amino acids. V was shortened by 6 bases and J by 4 bases, with 13 bases between the two germline ends. The CDR3 region has the DNA TGTGCCAGCAGCGCGCGGCAGGGTAAAAACATTCAGTACTTC. This encodes CASSARQGKNIQYF. Complete variable domain (other parts from reference TRBV2 and TRBJ2-4): EPEVTQTPSHQVTQMGQEVILRCVPISNHLYFYWYRQILGQKVEFLVSFYNNEISEKSEIFDDQFSVERPDGSNFTLKIRSTKLEDSAMYFCASSARQGKNIQYFGAGTRLSVL.

The chain joins TRBV20-1 to TRBJ1-2; 10 nucleotides align to TRBD1. Germline V gives CDR1 DFQATT, CDR2 SNEGSKA (reference sequence). V gave up 7 bases and J gave up 8 bases; unmatched junction bases: 4. The CDR3 has 11 residues. CDR3 residues: CSVGQGGGYTF. In DNA, the CDR3 is TGCAGTGTTGGACAGGGGGGAGGCTACACCTTC.

The gene calls are TRBV5-5 and TRBJ1-1; D is perhaps TRBD1 (5 bases). Deletions cut 0 bases from V and 5 bases from J, with 11 bases between. Looked up from germline, CDR1 is SGHKS and CDR2 is YYEKEE (reference sequence). This CDR3 has 14 amino acids. The CDR3 sequence: CASSLVRGTTEAFF. In DNA, the CDR3 is TGTGCCAGCAGCTTGGTACGGGGGACTACTGAAGCTTTCTTT.

J is TRBJ2-1 and V is TRBV7-9; 9 positions agree with TRBD2. The germline V gene has CDR1 SEHNR and CDR2 FQNEAQ (reference sequence). This CDR3 comprises 15 residues. The J segment lost 6 bases and the V segment lost 2 bases, leaving 5 bases of the junction unmatched. CDR3 sequence reads: CASSLLAGEFNEQFF. CDR3 nucleotides: TGTGCCAGCAGCTTATTAGCGGGAGAGTTCAATGAGCAGTTCTTC.

J is TRBJ1-4 and V is TRBV18, with D tentatively TRBD1 (5 bases). The V end lost 3 bases, the J end lost 0 bases, and 11 bases lay between the germline ends. This CDR3 is built from 16 residues. CDR1 and CDR2 from the germline V gene are KGHSH and LQKENI. The CDR3 DNA reads as TGTGCCAGCTCACCTGACCCAGGGACAACTAATGAAAAACTGTTTTTT. Translating it yields CASSPDPGTTNEKLFF.

This chain uses TRBV2 with TRBJ2-7; 9 nucleotides line up with TRBD2. Looked up from germline, CDR1 is SNHLY and CDR2 is FYNNEI. The CDR3 has 15 residues. V gave up 6 bases and J gave up 5 bases; unmatched junction bases: 11. The CDR3 spells CASSASSGITHEQYF. The CDR3 DNA follows: TGTGCCAGCAGCGCATCTAGCGGGATTACCCACGAGCAGTACTTC. Complete variable domain (other parts from reference TRBV2 and TRBJ2-7): EPEVTQTPSHQVTQMGQEVILRCVPISNHLYFYWYRQILGQKVEFLVSFYNNEISEKSEIFDDQFSVERPDGSNFTLKIRSTKLEDSAMYFCASSASSGITHEQYFGPGTRLTVT.

V gene TRBV11-1 combines with J gene TRBJ1-1, with D perhaps TRBD1 (5 bases). This CDR3 is 13 amino acids long. Germline-derived CDR1 and CDR2 are SGHAT and FQDESV (reference sequence). V gave up 1 base and J gave up 10 bases, with 13 bases separating them. The CDR3 is CASSLEGEARAFF. Here the CDR3 DNA reads TGTGCCAGCAGCTTAGAAGGGGAGGCGCGAGCTTTCTTT.

The chain recombines TRBV13 with TRBJ2-1; 10 nucleotides match TRBD2. Trimming at V came to 5 bases and at J to 3 bases, leaving 7 bases not matched to a gene. The CDR3 has 16 amino acids. From germline, CDR1 is PRHDT and CDR2 FYEKMQ (reference sequence). The CDR3 DNA reads as TGTGCCAGCAGCGCCGGACTAGCGGACCGCTACAATGAGCAGTTCTTC. Protein product: CASSAGLADRYNEQFF.

The chain is built from TRBV4-2 and TRBJ2-7, with 8 bases lining up with TRBD2. V lost 5 bases to trimming and J lost 6 bases; unmatched junction nucleotides: 9. The CDR3 is 14 amino acids. Germline CDR1 LGHNA, CDR2 YNFKEQ. CDR3 coding DNA: TGTGCCAGCAGCTCACCCGGGACTAGTAGCGAGCAGTACTTC. This encodes CASSSPGTSSEQYF.

The rearrangement joins TRBV6-1 to TRBJ2-3; 8 positions match TRBD1. CDR1 MNHNS and CDR2 SASEGT come from the germline V gene. This CDR3 spans 15 amino acids. Germline trimming cut 3 bases from V and 6 bases from J; bases unmatched to any gene: 8. The CDR3 sequence is CASSDGGQDYDTQYF. As DNA, the CDR3 is TGTGCCAGCAGTGATGGGGGACAGGATTACGATACGCAGTATTTT.

This chain links TRBV7-9 with TRBJ2-3, with 14 bases that match TRBD2. The V segment lost 5 bases and the J segment 3 bases; nucleotides outside the gene matches: 7. Germline values: CDR1 SEHNR, CDR2 FQNEAQ (reference sequence). The CDR3 is made up of 17 amino acids. CDR3 in amino acids: CASSRGTSGGLTDTQYF. CDR3 bases: TGTGCCAGCAGCCGAGGGACTAGCGGGGGACTTACAGATACGCAGTATTTT.

The rearrangement links TRBV7-2 to TRBJ2-1; no clear D. Trimming left V 1 base short and J 0 bases short, with 10 bases between. This CDR3 spans 16 amino acids. Germline V lookup: CDR1 SGHTA, CDR2 FQGNSA. CDR3 nucleotide sequence: TGTGCCAGCAGCTTAGATCTCCTTAGCTCCTACAATGAGCAGTTCTTC. Protein sequence: CASSLDLLSSYNEQFF.

The chain is built from TRBV6-5 and TRBJ1-1; the match to TRBD1 covers 8 bases. Germline CDR1 reads MNHEY; CDR2 reads SVGAGI. V lost 3 bases to trimming and J lost 3 bases; unmatched junction nucleotides: 6. The CDR3 consists of 15 residues. The DNA for the CDR3 is TGTGCCAGCAGTTATCTTCCAGGGGGCGACACTGAAGCTTTCTTT. Protein sequence: CASSYLPGGDTEAFF.

The genes are TRBV16 and TRBJ1-2; D uncertain. CDR1 is KGHSY and CDR2 is FQNENV in the germline V gene. The CDR3 loop spans 13 amino acids. V lost 1 base, J lost 5 bases, and 8 bases lay in between. The DNA of the CDR3 is TGTGCCAGCAGCCAATTAGGACTTTATGGCTACACCTTC. It encodes CASSQLGLYGYTF.

The chain couples TRBV6-8 to TRBJ1-4; no reliable D call. The CDR3 has 16 residues. Trimming shortened V by 2 bases and J by 0 bases, and 10 bases separated the two germline ends. Germline-derived CDR1 and CDR2 are MNHGY and SAAAGT. For the CDR3, the DNA is TGTGCCAGCAGTTACATCTACAGTGCAACTAATGAAAAACTGTTTTTT. This sequence encodes CASSYIYSATNEKLFF.

The chain is built from TRBV18 and TRBJ1-2; a weak D match, TRBD1 (5 bases). CDR1 KGHSH and CDR2 LQKENI come from the germline V gene. V was clipped by 3 bases and J by 3 bases, with 8 bases between them. The CDR3 spans 13 residues. The CDR3, as DNA: TGTGCCAGCTCACCGACAGAAGACTATGGCTACACCTTC. This encodes CASSPTEDYGYTF.

This clone was observed once. The chain employs TRBV10-2 and TRBJ2-7; D perhaps matches TRBD2 (5 bases). The germline V gene encodes CDR1 WSHSY and CDR2 SAAADI. The CDR3 is 14 amino acids. V gave up 0 bases and J gave up 6 bases, with 12 bases separating them. The DNA of the CDR3 is TGCGCCAGCAGTGAGTCTTGGGGAGTGGGCGAGCAGTACTTC. This encodes CASSESWGVGEQYF.

The V and J genes are TRBV5-1 and TRBJ2-2; TRBD1 matches at 7 bases. This CDR3 has 15 amino acids. V trimming: 3 bases; J trimming: 3 bases; junction bases outside the gene matches: 5. Germline CDR1 is SGHRS and CDR2 is YFSETQ. The CDR3, as DNA: TGCGCCAGCAGCTGGTCCGGGACAGACACCGGGGAGCTGTTTTTT. The encoded protein is CASSWSGTDTGELFF. The full variable domain, rest sourced from reference TRBV5-1 and TRBJ2-2, is KAGVTQTPRYLIKTRGQQVTLSCSPISGHRSVSWYQQTPGQGLQFLFEYFSETQRNKGNFPGRFSGRQFSNSRSEMNVSTLELGDSALYLCASSWSGTDTGELFFGEGSRLTVL.

The chain has TRBV2 and TRBJ2-1; 10 positions match TRBD2. Unmatched junction bases numbered 5, after V lost 6 bases and J lost 3 bases. The CDR3 runs 15 residues. Germline V lookup: CDR1 SNHLY, CDR2 FYNNEI. In DNA, the CDR3 is TGTGCCAGCAGCGTAGCGGGAGGAAGCTACAATGAGCAGTTCTTC. Translated: CASSVAGGSYNEQFF.

The rearrangement joins TRBV6-1 to TRBJ1-2; a weak D match, TRBD1 (5 bases). There are 15 residues in the CDR3. Germline V gene data show CDR1 as MNHNS and CDR2 as SASEGT. The V gene lost 6 bases and the J gene lost 0 bases, with 14 bases spanning the gap. CDR3 DNA: TGTGCCAGCAGCCCCCAGGGTGTGGCTAACTATGGCTACACCTTC. Translated: CASSPQGVANYGYTF.

In its sample, this clone was seen once. The chain is built from TRBV6-1 and TRBJ2-7; 11 bases are shared with TRBD2. CDR1 is MNHNS, CDR2 SASEGT, per germline. The CDR3 sequence is 16 residues long. The ends lost 3 bases at V and 6 bases at J; junction bases unmatched: 10. The CDR3 nucleotides are TGTGCCAGCAGTGACGCCAGACTAGCGGGATGGGTCGAGCAGTACTTC. Translated, it gives CASSDARLAGWVEQYF.

The CDR3 spells CASSVRGSNQPQHF. CDR3 sequence (DNA): TGTGCCAGCAGTGTCCGGGGAAGCAATCAGCCCCAGCATTTT. V usage is TRBV2 and J usage is TRBJ1-5, with D unclear. The CDR3 length is 14 residues. The germline gives CDR1 SNHLY, CDR2 FYNNEI. The V end was cut by 4 bases, the J end by 1 base, with 8 bases between.

The gene calls are TRBV2 and TRBJ1-5; D ambiguous. This CDR3 region has 14 residues. Germline V CDR1 and CDR2: SNHLY, FYNNEI. V gave up 5 bases and J gave up 5 bases, with 13 bases separating them. CDR3: CASSIRGYDQPQHF. The CDR3 DNA follows: TGTGCCAGCAGTATTCGGGGTTATGATCAGCCCCAGCATTTT.

This chain uses TRBV2 with TRBJ1-5, with D unresolved. CDR3 size: 15 residues. V was trimmed by 5 bases and J by 3 bases, leaving 14 bases between them. Germline values: CDR1 SNHLY, CDR2 FYNNEI. DNA of the CDR3: TGTGCCAGCAGTAGGAGGGTGCAATCCAATCAGCCCCAGCATTTT. It encodes CASSRRVQSNQPQHF.